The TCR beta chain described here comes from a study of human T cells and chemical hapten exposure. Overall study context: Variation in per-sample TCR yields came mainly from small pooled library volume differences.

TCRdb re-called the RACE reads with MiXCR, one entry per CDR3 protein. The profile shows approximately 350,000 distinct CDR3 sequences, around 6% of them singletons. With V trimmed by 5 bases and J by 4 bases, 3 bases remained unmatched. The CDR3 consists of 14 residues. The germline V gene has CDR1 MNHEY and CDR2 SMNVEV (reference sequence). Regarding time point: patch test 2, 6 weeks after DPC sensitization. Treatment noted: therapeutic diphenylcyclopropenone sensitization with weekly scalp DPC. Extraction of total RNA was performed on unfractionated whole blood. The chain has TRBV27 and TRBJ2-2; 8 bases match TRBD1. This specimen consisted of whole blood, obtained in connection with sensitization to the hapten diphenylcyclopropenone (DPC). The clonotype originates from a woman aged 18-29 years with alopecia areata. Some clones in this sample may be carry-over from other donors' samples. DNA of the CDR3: TGTGCCAGCAGTCGACAGGGGAGCACCGGGGAGCTGTTTTTT. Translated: CASSRQGSTGELFF.